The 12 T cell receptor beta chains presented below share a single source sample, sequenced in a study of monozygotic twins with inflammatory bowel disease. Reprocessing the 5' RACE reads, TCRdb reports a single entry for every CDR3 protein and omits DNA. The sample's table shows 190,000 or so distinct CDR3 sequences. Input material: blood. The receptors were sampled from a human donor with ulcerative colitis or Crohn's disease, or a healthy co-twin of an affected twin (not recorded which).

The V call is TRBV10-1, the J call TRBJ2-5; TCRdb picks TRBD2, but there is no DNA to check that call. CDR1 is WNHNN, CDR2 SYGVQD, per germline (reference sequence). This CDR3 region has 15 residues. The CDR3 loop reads CASSESKGRAETQYF.

The CDR3 loop is CASRPQGLTGNTIYF. The chain employs TRBV3-1 and TRBJ1-3. The CDR3 covers 15 residues. Per the germline V gene, CDR1 is LGHDT and CDR2 is YNNKEL (reference sequence).

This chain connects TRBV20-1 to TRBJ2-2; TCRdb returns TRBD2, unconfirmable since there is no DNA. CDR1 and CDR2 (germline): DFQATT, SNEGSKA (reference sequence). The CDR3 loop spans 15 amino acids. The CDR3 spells CSARGDKLNTGELFF.

This chain's CDR3 is CASSLSSLRQNEQFF. The chain links TRBV7-3 to TRBJ2-1. The CDR3 totals 15 residues. The germline CDR1 and CDR2 sequences are SGHTA and FQGTGA. Drawing the rest from reference TRBV7-3 and TRBJ2-1, the complete variable domain is GAGVSQTPSNKVTEKGKYVELRCDPISGHTALYWYRQSLGQGPEFLIYFQGTGAADDSGLPNDRFFAVRPEGSVSTLKIQRTERGDSAVYLCASSLSSLRQNEQFFGPGTRLTVL.

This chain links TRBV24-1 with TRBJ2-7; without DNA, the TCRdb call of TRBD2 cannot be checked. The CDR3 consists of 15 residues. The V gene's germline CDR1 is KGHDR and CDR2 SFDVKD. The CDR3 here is CATSDFDSLPYEQYF.

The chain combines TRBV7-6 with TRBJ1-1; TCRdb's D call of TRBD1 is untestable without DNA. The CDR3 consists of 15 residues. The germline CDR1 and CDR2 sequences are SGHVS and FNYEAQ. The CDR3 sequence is CASSHPTGDDTEAFF.

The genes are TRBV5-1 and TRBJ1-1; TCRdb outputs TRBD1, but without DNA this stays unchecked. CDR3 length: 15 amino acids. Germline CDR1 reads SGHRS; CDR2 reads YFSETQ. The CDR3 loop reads CASSLEGTGSTEAFF.

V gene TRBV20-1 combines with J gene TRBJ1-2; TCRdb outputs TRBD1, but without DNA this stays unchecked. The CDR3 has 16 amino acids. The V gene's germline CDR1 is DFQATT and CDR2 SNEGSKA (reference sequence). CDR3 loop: CSARGMFWGPTFGYTF.

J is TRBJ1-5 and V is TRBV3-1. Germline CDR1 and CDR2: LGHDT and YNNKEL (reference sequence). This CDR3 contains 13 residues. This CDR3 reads CASSQGADQPQHF.

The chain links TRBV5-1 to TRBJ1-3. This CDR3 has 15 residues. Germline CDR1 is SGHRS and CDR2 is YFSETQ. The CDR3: CASSLPQASGNTIYF.

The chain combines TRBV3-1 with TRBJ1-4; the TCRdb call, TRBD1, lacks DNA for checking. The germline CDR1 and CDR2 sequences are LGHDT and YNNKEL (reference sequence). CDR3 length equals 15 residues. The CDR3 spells CASSRSRGKGEKLFF.

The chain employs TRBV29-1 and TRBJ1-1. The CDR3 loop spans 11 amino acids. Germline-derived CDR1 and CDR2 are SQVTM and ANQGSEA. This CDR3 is CSVQAGTEAFF.